One and the same sample provided the 18 T cell receptor beta chains below, sequenced in a study of T cell repertoires in cytomegalovirus infection. Antigens of these TCRs are unknown. TCRdb redid the calling of the reads with MiXCR, one entry per CDR3 protein. The sample gives roughly 990,000 distinct CDR3 sequences, 31% of which show up once; around an eighth is in the top ten. This specimen consisted of cultured CD8+ T cells from PBMCs, obtained from culture after CMV antigen stimulation. The receptors here all came from a human donor in good health (CMV status not recorded). Some clones in this sample may be carry-over from other donors' samples.

This clonotype was picked up many times. V usage is TRBV6-1 and J usage is TRBJ2-3; no clear D. The CDR3 loop spans 16 amino acids. Per the germline V gene, CDR1 is MNHNS and CDR2 is SASEGT. Trimming removed 5 bases from V and 6 bases from J, with 21 bases in between. Written as DNA, the CDR3 is TGTGCCAGCAGTCCCCTCGGGCGTCTGGCTGTGGATACGCAGTATTTT. Residues: CASSPLGRLAVDTQYF.

V and J are TRBV27 and TRBJ2-2; D tentatively fits TRBD1 or TRBD2 (6 bases each). Germline CDR1 MNHEY, CDR2 SMNVEV (reference sequence). The CDR3 length is 16 residues. V was shortened by 7 bases and J by 3 bases, with 18 bases between the two germline ends. CDR3 residues: CASTMRGAVDTGELFF. As DNA, the CDR3 is TGTGCCAGCACGATGAGGGGGGCGGTCGACACCGGGGAGCTGTTTTTT.

This clonotype has a count of ten or more. The chain combines TRBV7-2 with TRBJ2-2; D gene ambiguous. V gave up 0 bases and J gave up 6 bases, with 5 bases separating them. The CDR3 is 13 amino acids. Germline CDR1 reads SGHTA; CDR2 reads FQGNSA. The CDR3 sequence is CASSLATAGELFF. In DNA, the CDR3 is TGTGCCAGCAGCTTAGCAACGGCCGGGGAGCTGTTTTTT.

This clonotype was detected many times. This CDR3 reads CASSLPRGWGDNQPQHF. In DNA, the CDR3 is TGTGCCAGCAGCCTCCCGCGGGGGTGGGGAGACAATCAGCCCCAGCATTTT. This chain uses TRBV7-2 with TRBJ1-5; a possible D gene is TRBD1 (5 bases). The germline V gene encodes CDR1 SGHTA and CDR2 FQGNSA. The CDR3 sequence is 17 residues long. Trimming took off 5 bases at V and 3 bases at J, with 20 bases between the two ends.

The chain employs TRBV6-8 and TRBJ2-3; D ambiguous. The germline V gene encodes CDR1 MNHGY and CDR2 SAAAGT. Trimming cost V 0 bases and J 2 bases, with 6 bases left between them. The CDR3 length is 14 residues. The CDR3: CASSYSSITDTQYF. For the CDR3, the DNA is TGTGCCAGCAGTTACTCGAGTATCACAGATACGCAGTATTTT.

The genes are TRBV4-1 and TRBJ2-5, with D uncertain. CDR1 and CDR2 (germline): MGHRA, YSYEKL. V was cut by 2 bases and J by 0 bases, with 10 bases left in between. CDR3 size: 15 residues. DNA of the CDR3: TGCGCCAGCAGCCAAAGATATGGTGACCAAGAGACCCAGTACTTC. Its translation: CASSQRYGDQETQYF.

The chain recombines TRBV7-9 with TRBJ2-7, with D possibly called TRBD1 or TRBD2 (5 bases each). Germline V lookup: CDR1 SEHNR, CDR2 FQNEAQ (reference sequence). Trimming took off 5 bases at V and 3 bases at J, with 14 bases between the two ends. This CDR3 spans 14 amino acids. DNA for the CDR3: TGTGCCAGCAGCGGTGCCGGGACGGTCTACGAGCAGTACGTC. Amino acid sequence: CASSGAGTVYEQYV.

V is TRBV10-2 and J is TRBJ2-7, with D maybe TRBD1 (6 bases). The CDR3 is 13 amino acids. The V end lost 7 bases, the J end lost 5 bases, and 15 bases lay between the germline ends. From germline, CDR1 is WSHSY and CDR2 SAAADI. CDR3 sequence (DNA): TGCGCCAGCACCTCGGACAGAGGAAACGAGCAGTACTTC. Its protein product is CASTSDRGNEQYF.

The chain employs TRBV27 and TRBJ1-1; D uncertain. The CDR3 length is 14 residues. V shed 3 bases and J shed 3 bases, with 11 bases lying between them. In germline, CDR1 is MNHEY, CDR2 SMNVEV (reference sequence). CDR3 loop: CASSFTLTDTEAFF. In DNA form, the CDR3 reads TGTGCCAGCAGTTTCACTTTGACGGACACTGAAGCTTTCTTT.

This clonotype was seen a handful of times. The CDR3 DNA is TGTGCCAGCAGCGTAGTCGGGAGGCATGGGCAGTACGTC. Translating gives CASSVVGRHGQYV. This chain links TRBV9 with TRBJ2-7; 7 bases map to TRBD2. The CDR3 contains 13 residues. CDR1 is SGDLS and CDR2 is YYNGEE in the germline V gene. The V gene end was trimmed by 0 bases and the J gene end by 9 bases; junction bases not matched to a gene: 6.

As for this clonotype: A much larger clone differs by one base, so this may be a read error. The rearrangement links TRBV7-2 to TRBJ2-5; possibly TRBD1 or TRBD2 for D (6 bases each). The CDR3 runs to 15 residues. CDR1 is SGHTA, CDR2 FQGNSA, per germline. CDR3 loop: CPSSLAGGLQETQYF. The CDR3 bases are TGTCCCAGCAGCTTAGCCGGGGGCCTGCAAGAGACCCAGTACTTC.

The chain combines TRBV20-1 with TRBJ2-1, with 10 bases matching TRBD2. V lost 5 bases to trimming and J lost 5 bases; unmatched junction nucleotides: 18. The CDR3 sequence is 18 residues long. Germline loops: CDR1 DFQATT, CDR2 SNEGSKA (reference sequence). The CDR3 coding sequence is TGCAGTGCTCCCTGGCTAGCGGGGGCCCCAATACGCCACAATGAGCAGTTCTTC. It encodes CSAPWLAGAPIRHNEQFF.

This clonotype has more than one count but fewer than ten. The chain has TRBV5-6 and TRBJ2-3; 11 bases line up with TRBD2. Losses at the gene ends were 1 base for V and 2 bases for J; bases not matched to a gene: 15. Germline V gene sequence: CDR1 SGHDT, CDR2 YYEEEE. The CDR3 is made up of 20 amino acids. CDR3: CASSLYPPSGGPGATDTQYF. For the CDR3, the DNA is TGTGCCAGCAGCTTGTACCCCCCTAGCGGGGGGCCGGGGGCCACAGATACGCAGTATTTT.

V usage is TRBV25-1 and J usage is TRBJ2-1, with D tentatively TRBD1 or TRBD2 (5 bases each). The CDR3 loop spans 17 amino acids. The V gene lost 6 bases and the J gene lost 8 bases, with 26 bases spanning the gap. CDR1 is MGHDK, CDR2 SYGVNS, per germline. The CDR3 coding sequence is TGTGCCAGCAGCCCGCGTTTGGGGGATCTCCGAGGGTATGAGCAGTTCTTC. Its protein is CASSPRLGDLRGYEQFF.

V gene TRBV28 combines with J gene TRBJ1-2; D unresolved. The V end lost 5 bases, the J end lost 4 bases, and 17 bases lay between the germline ends. Germline loops: CDR1 MDHEN, CDR2 SYDVKM. This CDR3 is 15 amino acids long. CDR3 loop: CASSRVFDSFYGYTF. The CDR3 DNA reads TGTGCCAGCAGTCGGGTCTTCGATTCCTTCTATGGCTACACCTTC.

The chain has TRBV20-1 and TRBJ1-4; no clear D gene. V was cut by 0 bases and J by 6 bases, with 14 bases left in between. In germline, CDR1 is DFQATT, CDR2 SNEGSKA (reference sequence). The CDR3 has 15 amino acids. CDR3 protein: CSARDLGPPDEKLFF. The CDR3, as DNA: TGCAGTGCTAGAGATCTTGGGCCTCCGGATGAAAAACTGTTTTTT.

This clonotype occurred once. The chain combines TRBV12-3 or TRBV12-4 with TRBJ2-2; D is ambiguous. The CDR3 loop spans 13 amino acids. Trimming removed 5 bases from V and 9 bases from J, with 13 bases in between. The CDR3 sequence is CASSPVWARELFF. The DNA for the CDR3 is TGTGCCAGCAGTCCAGTTTGGGCCAGGGAGCTGTTTTTT.

The chain employs TRBV5-8 and TRBJ1-2; 8 bases agree with TRBD1. This CDR3 has 13 residues. Germline assignment: CDR1 SGHTS and CDR2 YDEGEE. V shed 3 bases, J shed 5 bases, and the junction held 3 bases outside the gene matches. CDR3 region: CASSSNRGYGYTF. The CDR3 DNA sequence: TGTGCCAGCAGCTCCAACAGGGGGTATGGCTACACCTTC. The full variable domain, with the rest looked up from reference TRBV5-8 and TRBJ1-2, is EAGVTQSPTHLIKTRGQQATLRCSPISGHTSVYWYQQALGLGLQFLLWYDEGEERNRGNFPPRFSGRQFPNYSSELNVNALELEDSALYLCASSSNRGYGYTFGSGTRLTVV.